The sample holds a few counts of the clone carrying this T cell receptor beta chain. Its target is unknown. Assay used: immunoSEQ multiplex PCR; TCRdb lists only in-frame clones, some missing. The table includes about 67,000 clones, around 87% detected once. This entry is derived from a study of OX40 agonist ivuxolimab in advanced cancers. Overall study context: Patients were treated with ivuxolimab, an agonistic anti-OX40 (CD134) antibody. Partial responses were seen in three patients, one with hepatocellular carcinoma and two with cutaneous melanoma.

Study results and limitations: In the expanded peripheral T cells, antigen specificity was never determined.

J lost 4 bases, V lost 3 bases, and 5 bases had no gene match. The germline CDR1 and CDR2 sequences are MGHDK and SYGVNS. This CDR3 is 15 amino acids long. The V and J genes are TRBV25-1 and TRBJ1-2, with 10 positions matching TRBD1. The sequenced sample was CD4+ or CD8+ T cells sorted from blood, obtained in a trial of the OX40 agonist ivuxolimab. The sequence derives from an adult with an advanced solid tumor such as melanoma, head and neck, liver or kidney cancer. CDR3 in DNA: TGTGCCAGCAGTGACTTGACAGGGGGCGGCTATGGCTACACCTTC. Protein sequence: CASSDLTGGGYGYTF.